The rows below give T cell receptor beta chains drawn from one sample of a study of blood T cell repertoires in COVID-19. Clones were read by immunoSEQ multiplex PCR, and TCRdb kept only the in-frame ones, dropping some. This sample has 250,000 to 350,000 clones, with nearly 90% found just once. The sample consisted of PBMCs or T cells enriched from blood (not recorded which). The receptors stem from a woman in her late teens or twenties with acute COVID-19. Each CDR3 is given with its conserved first and last residue. The D gene is left open where the match is weak. Size values are once, few and many counts, or a class for expanded clones, and some rows have none.

TRBV24-1,.,TRBJ2-1,.,CATSEISGPSYNEQFF,TGTGCCACCAGTGAGATCAGCGGTCCCTCCTACAATGAGCAGTTCTTC
TRBV11-2,.,TRBJ1-1,.,CASSTTGGNTEAFF,TGTGCCAGCAGCACTACCGGAGGTAACACTGAAGCTTTCTTT
TRBV10-3,.,TRBJ2-2,once,CAISRNTGELFF,TGTGCCATCAGTCGGAACACCGGGGAGCTGTTTTTT
TRBV5-1,.,TRBJ2-7,few,CASSSAYEQYF,TGCGCCAGCAGCTCCGCCTACGAGCAGTACTTC
TRBV12-3/TRBV12-4,.,TRBJ1-2,.,CASSLIDNYGYTF,TGTGCCAGCAGTTTGATAGATAACTATGGCTACACCTTC
TRBV6-5,.,TRBJ2-7,.,CASSYRHDSDEQYF,TGTGCCAGCAGTTACCGTCACGACTCCGACGAGCAGTACTTC
TRBV28,TRBD1,TRBJ1-2,.,CASTDETGNYGYTF,TGTGCCAGCACCGACGAGACAGGGAACTATGGCTACACCTTC
TRBV19,TRBD2,TRBJ2-2,.,CASSILEGTTNTGELFF,TGTGCCAGTAGTATCTTAGAGGGGACTACAAACACCGGGGAGCTGTTTTTT
TRBV11-3,.,TRBJ1-6,.,CASSWTVSPLHF,TGTGCCAGCAGCTGGACTGTTTCACCCCTCCACTTT
TRBV2,.,TRBJ1-6,.,CASSESQLNSPLHF,TGTGCCAGCAGTGAATCGCAGTTAAATTCACCCCTCCACTTT
TRBV5-1,.,TRBJ1-4,.,CASSRRSLGEKLFF,TGCGCCAGCAGCCGACGCAGTCTAGGTGAAAAACTGTTTTTT
TRBV7-9,TRBD2,TRBJ2-3,.,CASSFGLAGDTQYF,TGTGCCAGCAGTTTTGGACTAGCGGGAGATACGCAGTATTTT
TRBV21-1,.,TRBJ2-2,.,CASSKAREGNTGELFF,TGTGCCAGCAGCAAAGCGCGGGAGGGGAACACCGGGGAGCTGTTTTTT
TRBV5-1,TRBD1,TRBJ1-1,few,CASSGGQGEAAEAFF,TGCGCCAGCAGCGGCGGACAGGGCGAGGCGGCTGAAGCTTTCTTT
TRBV9,TRBD2,TRBJ2-5,.,CASSGTSGRGGETQYF,TGTGCCAGCAGCGGGACTAGCGGGAGAGGAGGGGAGACCCAGTACTTC
TRBV30,.,TRBJ1-2,.,CAWSVPGGNNYGYTF,TGTGCCTGGAGTGTACCCGGGGGAAATAACTATGGCTACACCTTC
TRBV5-1,.,TRBJ1-2,once,CASSLAGGGYTF,TGCGCCAGCAGCTTGGCCGGGGGTGGCTACACCTTC
TRBV3-1/TRBV3-2,TRBD1,TRBJ1-2,once,CASSQDQGAVGYTF,TGTGCCAGCAGCCAAGATCAGGGGGCTGTTGGCTACACCTTC
TRBV27,TRBD1,TRBJ2-7,few,CASSFGTGGYEQYF,TGTGCCAGCAGTTTTGGGACAGGGGGCTACGAGCAGTACTTC
TRBV6-5,TRBD2,TRBJ2-7,.,CASSYGLAIHEQYF,TGTGCCAGCAGTTATGGACTAGCGATCCACGAGCAGTACTTC
TRBV28,TRBD1,TRBJ1-3,.,CASSLLTGQGKNTIYF,TGTGCCAGCAGTCTGCTTACGGGACAGGGGAAAAACACCATATATTTT
TRBV28,.,TRBJ1-6,.,CASEHPSGRGNSPLHF,TGTGCCAGCGAACACCCTTCGGGCAGGGGAAATTCACCCCTCCACTTT
TRBV24-1,TRBD2,TRBJ2-3,.,CATGETSGEMADTQYF,TGTGCCACCGGGGAGACTAGCGGGGAAATGGCAGATACGCAGTATTTT
TRBV27,.,TRBJ1-5,.,CASSRVQFDQPQHF,TGTGCCAGCAGCCGGGTTCAATTCGATCAGCCCCAGCATTTT
TRBV29-1,TRBD1,TRBJ1-1,.,CSVVDRGLSKAFF,TGCAGCGTGGTGGACAGGGGGCTTTCGAAAGCTTTCTTT